These T cell receptor beta chains were read from a single sample in a study of blood T cell repertoires in COVID-19. Only in-frame clones appear in the TCRdb table, and some are missing; sequencing was by immunoSEQ multiplex PCR. Of under 150,000 clones in the sample, roughly 84% were seen once. Sequencing was carried out using PBMCs or T cells enriched from blood (not recorded which). Receptors were obtained from a man aged 40-55 years with acute COVID-19. The CDR3 runs from the conserved cysteine through the conserved F or W. Fields, in order: clone size, D gene, J gene, V gene, CDR3 DNA, CDR3 protein. D genes are given only for firm matches. Not all rows give a size; the values are once, few, many and, for expanded clones, a class.

abundance: NA
d_gene: NA
j_gene: TRBJ1-3
v_gene: TRBV7-9
CDR3nt: TGTGCCAGCAGCTTAGCGGGGAGGGCAGGAAACACCATATATTTT
CDR3aa: CASSLAGRAGNTIYF

abundance: NA
d_gene: TRBD1
j_gene: TRBJ2-1
v_gene: TRBV2
CDR3nt: TGTGCCAGCAGACCAGACAGGGGGAGATCCTACAATGAGCAGTTCTTC
CDR3aa: CASRPDRGRSYNEQFF

abundance: NA
d_gene: NA
j_gene: TRBJ2-7
v_gene: TRBV12-3/TRBV12-4
CDR3nt: TGTGCCAGCAGTTTATCGACAGTCGACGAGCAGTACTTC
CDR3aa: CASSLSTVDEQYF

abundance: NA
d_gene: TRBD2
j_gene: TRBJ2-7
v_gene: TRBV9
CDR3nt: TGTGCCAGCAGCTCGGGACTAGCGGGGTACGAGCAGTACTTC
CDR3aa: CASSSGLAGYEQYF

abundance: NA
d_gene: TRBD1
j_gene: TRBJ2-1
v_gene: TRBV24-1
CDR3nt: TGTGCCACCAGTGATTGGGGGACAGGGGCATACAATGAGCAGTTCTTC
CDR3aa: CATSDWGTGAYNEQFF

abundance: once
d_gene: TRBD1
j_gene: TRBJ1-4
v_gene: TRBV6-1
CDR3nt: TGTGCCAGCAGTGAAAGGTTTAGGATAGGACAGGTGGGAGAAAAACTGTTTTTT
CDR3aa: CASSERFRIGQVGEKLFF

abundance: NA
d_gene: NA
j_gene: TRBJ2-7
v_gene: TRBV13
CDR3nt: TGTGCCAGCAGCTTAGGGACAGGACCCTACGAGCAGTACTTC
CDR3aa: CASSLGTGPYEQYF

abundance: NA
d_gene: TRBD2
j_gene: TRBJ2-5
v_gene: TRBV5-4
CDR3nt: TGTGCCAGCAGCTACGGTTTTTTCCAGCGGGAGAGCGAGACCCAGTACTTC
CDR3aa: CASSYGFFQRESETQYF

abundance: NA
d_gene: NA
j_gene: TRBJ1-1
v_gene: TRBV4-3
CDR3nt: TGCGCCAGCAGCCAAGATTTGGAGGGGTTCGCTGAAGCTTTCTTT
CDR3aa: CASSQDLEGFAEAFF

abundance: NA
d_gene: NA
j_gene: TRBJ2-1
v_gene: TRBV10-2
CDR3nt: TGCGCCAGCATACCGGAGTCGAGCTCCTACAATGAGCAGTTCTTC
CDR3aa: CASIPESSSYNEQFF

abundance: NA
d_gene: NA
j_gene: TRBJ1-4
v_gene: TRBV7-8
CDR3nt: TGTGCCAGCAGCTTAATGGAACGGTCTTTAAGGGGAAAACTGTTTTTT
CDR3aa: CASSLMERSLRGKLFF

abundance: NA
d_gene: NA
j_gene: TRBJ2-2
v_gene: TRBV11-2
CDR3nt: TGTGCCAGCAGTCATCTGGACTACACCCCCGGGGAGCTGTTTTTT
CDR3aa: CASSHLDYTPGELFF

abundance: NA
d_gene: NA
j_gene: TRBJ2-3
v_gene: TRBV6-5
CDR3nt: TGTGCCAGCAGTTACTCCCCTAGCTCCTTTTTTGATACGCAGTATTTT
CDR3aa: CASSYSPSSFFDTQYF

abundance: few
d_gene: NA
j_gene: TRBJ1-2
v_gene: TRBV27
CDR3nt: TGTGCCAGCAGACTTAGAGCAGGGGCTCAGGGCTACACCTTC
CDR3aa: CASRLRAGAQGYTF

abundance: NA
d_gene: NA
j_gene: TRBJ2-1
v_gene: TRBV10-3
CDR3nt: TGTGCCATCAGTGATATGGCTAGCGATGAGCAGTTCTTC
CDR3aa: CAISDMASDEQFF

abundance: once
d_gene: TRBD2
j_gene: TRBJ2-2
v_gene: TRBV5-1
CDR3nt: TGCGCCAGCAGCTCGGGACTACCCAACACCGGGGAGCTGTTTTTT
CDR3aa: CASSSGLPNTGELFF

abundance: NA
d_gene: NA
j_gene: TRBJ1-5
v_gene: TRBV3-1/TRBV3-2
CDR3nt: TGTGCCAGCAGCCAAGACTTGGCGGGTAATCAGCCCCAGCATTTT
CDR3aa: CASSQDLAGNQPQHF

abundance: NA
d_gene: TRBD1
j_gene: TRBJ1-4
v_gene: TRBV9
CDR3nt: TGTGCCAGCAGCGCAGGGACAGGACGTAGTGAAAAACTGTTTTTT
CDR3aa: CASSAGTGRSEKLFF

abundance: NA
d_gene: TRBD1
j_gene: TRBJ2-7
v_gene: TRBV19
CDR3nt: TGTGCCAGTAGCTTCCGGGACAGGGCCGAAGAGCAGTACTTC
CDR3aa: CASSFRDRAEEQYF

abundance: NA
d_gene: TRBD1
j_gene: TRBJ2-4
v_gene: TRBV19
CDR3nt: TGTGCCAGTAGAACAACAGGGGACCACATTCAGTACTTC
CDR3aa: CASRTTGDHIQYF

abundance: few
d_gene: NA
j_gene: TRBJ1-2
v_gene: TRBV12-3/TRBV12-4
CDR3nt: TGTGCCAGCAGTTTAAGTAATATAGATGGCTACACCTTC
CDR3aa: CASSLSNIDGYTF